One and the same sample provided the 18 T cell receptor beta chains below, sequenced in a study of beta chain features in type 1 diabetes. Study-level points and caveats: TCRB CDR3 length was moderately but significantly reduced in all four CD4+ subsets of Type 1 diabetes patients.

Reverse transcribing all isolated RNA meant expressed TCRB transcripts were sequenced. Method: immunoSEQ multiplex PCR; TCRdb's copy keeps in-frame clones and lacks some. The table lists under 150,000 clones, around 9% of them singletons. No cognate antigen is known for these TCRs. Sequenced input: central memory CD4+ T cells from blood. The receptor set was obtained from a man younger than 45 with type 1 diabetes.

The chain combines TRBV10-3 with TRBJ1-1; D is uncertain. The germline CDR1 and CDR2 sequences are ENHRY and SYGVKD. Deletions cut 6 bases from V and 3 bases from J, with 5 bases between. CDR3 length equals 11 residues. CDR3 amino acids: CAISGYTEAFF. The CDR3, as DNA: TGTGCCATCAGCGGTTACACTGAAGCTTTCTTT.

The rearrangement uses TRBV19 and TRBJ1-1, with a weak D call TRBD1 (5 bases). V was clipped by 5 bases and J by 3 bases, with 16 bases between them. The CDR3 consists of 15 residues. Germline assignment: CDR1 LNHDA and CDR2 SQIVND (reference sequence). The CDR3 sequence is CASSLGPGLDTEAFF. CDR3 in DNA: TGTGCCAGTAGTTTGGGGCCGGGTTTAGACACTGAAGCTTTCTTT. The variable domain in full, completed from reference TRBV19 and TRBJ1-1, reads DGGITQSPKYLFRKEGQNVTLSCEQNLNHDAMYWYRQDPGQGLRLIYYSQIVNDFQKGDIAEGYSVSREKKESFPLTVTSAQKNPTAFYLCASSLGPGLDTEAFFGQGTRLTVV.

This clone was picked up a small number of times. The V call is TRBV5-6, the J call TRBJ2-3, with D uncertain. The CDR3 is 14 residues long. Germline CDR1 is SGHDT and CDR2 is YYEEEE. V lost 4 bases to trimming and J lost 3 bases, with 12 bases between them. The CDR3 loop is CASSQVARTDTQYF. The DNA of the CDR3 is TGTGCCAGCAGCCAGGTCGCAAGGACAGATACGCAGTATTTT. Using reference TRBV5-6 and TRBJ2-3 for the parts outside the CDR3, the full variable domain is DAGVTQSPTHLIKTRGQQVTLRCSPKSGHDTVSWYQQALGQGPQFIFQYYEEEERQRGNFPDRFSGHQFPNYSSELNVNALLLGDSALYLCASSQVARTDTQYFGPGTRLTVL.

The chain joins TRBV2 to TRBJ2-1, with TRBD1 matching over 7 bases. V shed 6 bases and J 0 bases; nucleotides not matched to a gene: 8. The CDR3 is made up of 16 amino acids. Germline lookup yields CDR1 SNHLY and CDR2 FYNNEI. CDR3 protein: CASRDYRGSSYNEQFF. As DNA, the CDR3 is TGTGCCAGCAGAGACTACAGGGGAAGCTCCTACAATGAGCAGTTCTTC.

The chain uses TRBV25-1 and TRBJ2-7; the match to TRBD1 covers 12 bases. The CDR3 runs to 15 residues. Germline CDR1 and CDR2: MGHDK and SYGVNS. V shed 6 bases, J shed 6 bases, and the junction held 9 bases outside the gene matches. The CDR3 region is CASSRVGTGGREQYF. CDR3 nucleotides: TGTGCCAGCAGCAGAGTTGGGACAGGGGGCCGCGAGCAGTACTTC.

V gene TRBV11-2 combines with J gene TRBJ2-5; D remains ambiguous. V was trimmed by 1 base and J by 1 base, leaving 4 bases between them. Germline V gene sequence: CDR1 SGHAT, CDR2 FQNNGV. CDR3 size: 13 residues. This chain's CDR3 is CASSLVLQETQYF. CDR3 coding DNA: TGTGCCAGCAGCTTAGTTCTCCAAGAGACCCAGTACTTC.

This rearrangement joins TRBV5-1 to TRBJ2-7, with 11 bases fitting TRBD2. There are 14 residues in the CDR3. V was pared by 3 bases and J by 3 bases, with 2 bases of the junction left unmatched. Germline values: CDR1 SGHRS, CDR2 YFSETQ. This chain's CDR3 is CASSSGTSGYEQYF. DNA for the CDR3: TGCGCCAGCAGCTCCGGGACTAGCGGCTACGAGCAGTACTTC.

V usage is TRBV18 and J usage is TRBJ2-5; TRBD1 matches 7 bases. The CDR3 length is 15 residues. The germline CDR1 and CDR2 sequences are KGHSH and LQKENI. V dropped 4 bases and J dropped 7; count of bases not matched to a gene: 12. As DNA, the CDR3 is TGTGCCAGCTCACAAACGACAGGGACGGAAGGGACCCAGTACTTC. This codes for CASSQTTGTEGTQYF.

Only a few counts were recorded for this clone. The V call is TRBV4-2, the J call TRBJ2-7; D is ambiguous. This CDR3 spans 13 amino acids. Germline CDR1 reads LGHNA; CDR2 reads YNFKEQ. V was pared by 4 bases and J by 5 bases, with 12 bases between. Written as DNA, the CDR3 is TGTGCCAGCAGCCGGCGTTTTGGAGACGAGCAGTACTTC. Translating it yields CASSRRFGDEQYF.

J is TRBJ1-2 and V is TRBV23-1; 9 bases are shared with TRBD1. TRBV23-1 qualifies as an ORF whose function is uncertain. The CDR3 loop spans 17 amino acids. With V trimmed by 6 bases and J by 8 bases, 19 bases remained unmatched. The CDR3 protein is CASSPGGTGIFSRGYTF. Written as DNA, the CDR3 is TGCGCCAGCAGCCCCGGAGGGACAGGGATTTTTAGCCGAGGCTACACCTTC.

The chain couples TRBV4-3 to TRBJ2-1; 11 bases fit TRBD2. The CDR3 is 16 amino acids. J was trimmed by 8 bases and V by 3 bases; bases with no gene match: 9. Germline V gene sequence: CDR1 LGHNA, CDR2 YSLEER. The CDR3 loop reads CASSQATSGGGDEQFF. The DNA for the CDR3 is TGCGCCAGCAGCCAGGCAACTAGCGGGGGCGGGGATGAGCAGTTCTTC.

This clone was found many times. The chain is built from TRBV30 and TRBJ2-3; tentatively, D is TRBD2 (5 bases). The V end was cut by 4 bases, the J end by 6 bases, with 17 bases between. Germline V lookup: CDR1 GTSNPN, CDR2 SVGIG (reference sequence). This CDR3 has 14 residues. The CDR3 sequence: CAWTAGNPSDTQYF. The DNA of the CDR3 is TGTGCCTGGACCGCCGGGAACCCATCGGATACGCAGTATTTT.

The CDR3 here is CASSLTTTGRDTQYF. CDR3 bases: TGTGCCAGCAGCTTAACCACGACAGGGAGAGATACGCAGTATTTT. The chain has TRBV7-3 and TRBJ2-3; 7 nucleotides align to TRBD1. V dropped 0 bases and J dropped 5; count of bases not matched to a gene: 5. CDR1 and CDR2 from the germline V gene are SGHTA and FQGTGA. The CDR3 loop spans 15 amino acids.

The DNA of the CDR3 is TGTGCCAGCAGCTACCGGGACAGGGGCTACGAGCAGTACTTC. Translated: CASSYRDRGYEQYF. V and J are TRBV5-6 and TRBJ2-7; 10 nucleotides line up with TRBD1. The junction had 3 bases not matched to a gene; V was cut back by 3 bases and J by 3 bases. The CDR3 length is 14 residues. From germline, CDR1 is SGHDT and CDR2 YYEEEE.

This clone was observed a few times. The chain couples TRBV19 to TRBJ1-2; 11 nucleotides match TRBD1. Germline V gene lookup returns CDR1 LNHDA and CDR2 SQIVND (reference sequence). V dropped 4 bases and J dropped 4; count of bases not matched to a gene: 5. The CDR3 runs 15 residues. The CDR3, as DNA: TGTGCCAGTAGTAGGACAGGGGGCGCTGGCTATGGCTACACCTTC. This codes for CASSRTGGAGYGYTF.

V usage is TRBV7-8 and J usage is TRBJ2-6, with 8 bases matching TRBD1. The CDR3 runs to 17 residues. V gave up 1 base and J gave up 5 bases; unmatched junction bases: 7. Germline loops: CDR1 SGHVS, CDR2 FQNEAQ. The CDR3 region has the DNA TGTGCCAGCAGCTTAGAGGACAGGGCTTACTGGGCCAACGTCCTGACTTTC. It translates to CASSLEDRAYWANVLTF.

This clone showed up just a few times. The chain joins TRBV27 to TRBJ1-1, with D hard to call. This CDR3 comprises 13 residues. V lost 4 bases and J 7 bases, leaving 13 bases between the germline ends. Germline assignment: CDR1 MNHEY and CDR2 SMNVEV (reference sequence). The CDR3: CASSYTNSDEAFF. In DNA form, the CDR3 reads TGTGCCAGCAGTTACACTAATTCGGATGAAGCTTTCTTT.

This clone came up once. The V gene is TRBV18, the J gene TRBJ1-5, with D perhaps matching TRBD1 (6 bases). V dropped 3 bases and J dropped 5 bases, with 17 bases sitting between them. Per the germline V gene, CDR1 is KGHSH and CDR2 is LQKENI. This CDR3 contains 16 residues. The CDR3 here is CASSPAALGGDQPQHF. For the CDR3, the DNA is TGTGCCAGCTCACCGGCGGCGCTAGGGGGGGATCAGCCCCAGCATTTT.